This T cell receptor (beta chain) was found in a study of tumor and adjacent non-tumor tissue in lung cancer. Background on the study: The patients, roughly 10 men and five or six women, were roughly 31 to 80 with stage I to III disease. The study, taken as a whole, reports: Tumor tissue had significantly higher TCR diversity than normal lung.

TCRbeta libraries were built with three rounds of nested PCR, modified from ARM-PCR. TCRdb redid the calling of the multiplex PCR reads with MiXCR, one entry per CDR3 protein. The sample records some 74,000 distinct CDR3 sequences, around 77% being singletons. The ends were cut back, 4 bases at V and 5 bases at J, with 14 bases in the middle. There are 15 residues in the CDR3. From germline, CDR1 is LGHNA and CDR2 YNFKEQ. Ten or more counts support this clonotype. Its specificity is unknown. RNA was extracted from bulk tissue without any cell sorting. This clonotype originated in a woman aged 40-49 years with non-small cell lung cancer. Sequenced: lung tumor tissue. This chain links TRBV4-2 with TRBJ2-2; tentatively, D is TRBD1 (5 bases). CDR3 nucleotide sequence: TGTGCCAGCAGCCGGAACTGGGGCGATACCGGGGAGCTGTTTTTT. This encodes CASSRNWGDTGELFF.